The source of this T cell receptor (beta chain) is a study of shared clonotypes between healthy human individuals. Worth noting for this clone: Its antigen is not known.

Broader study findings: Non-shared clonotypes had lower generation probabilities than clonotypes shared by all four sorted-subset donors.

In the original workflow: ImmunoSEQ gave junction-only sequences without quality scores, so filtering differed. The repertoire was sequenced with immunoSEQ multiplex PCR; TCRdb's copy has only in-frame clones and lacks some. V and J calls plus clone size are reproduced from that table; the DNA served to infer D and trimming. The table has approximately 92,000 clones, approximately 70% seen once. Germline V lookup: CDR1 SNHLY, CDR2 FYNNEI. V lost 6 bases and J lost 5; bases outside the gene matches: 8. This CDR3 has 14 residues. This receptor was taken from a man aged 25 to 40 in good health. Sequencing input: memory CD8+ T cells sorted from blood. Subset given: CD45RO+ cells pooled with CCR7-negative TemRA cells. This chain joins TRBV2 and TRBJ2-5, with 8 bases matching TRBD2. In DNA form, the CDR3 reads TGTGCCAGCAGGCCTACTAGCGGAGGGGAGACCCAGTACTTC. Translated: CASRPTSGGETQYF.